The text below deals with one T cell receptor beta chain. Its specificity is not known. This sample is part of a study of cytomegalovirus exposure and HLA in healthy donors. Background on the study: Out of 350 to 400 genotyped donors, about 80% belonged to the Caucasian-associated ancestry cluster. The study's findings and limits: TCR beta chains associated with HLA were, in a later analysis, more clonally expanded than equally common others.

It was with 60 Vbeta and 13 Jbeta primers that the PCR ran. Produced via immunoSEQ multiplex PCR; TCRdb's table is partial and in-frame only. Here the sample spans fewer than 150,000 clones, approximately 71% being singletons. This CDR3 contains 12 residues. V was pared by 5 bases and J by 5 bases, with 7 bases between. Germline-derived CDR1 and CDR2 are SGHRS and YFSETQ. The TCR sequence derives from a man between 25 and 39 years old in good health and CMV-seronegative. Sequences were obtained from PBMCs. The V and J genes are TRBV5-1 and TRBJ2-2; D unresolved. The CDR3: CASRIETGELFF. The CDR3 DNA reads as TGCGCCAGCAGAATAGAGACCGGGGAGCTGTTTTTT. Drawing the rest from reference TRBV5-1 and TRBJ2-2, the complete variable domain is KAGVTQTPRYLIKTRGQQVTLSCSPISGHRSVSWYQQTPGQGLQFLFEYFSETQRNKGNFPGRFSGRQFSNSRSEMNVSTLELGDSALYLCASRIETGELFFGEGSRLTVL.